This T cell receptor (beta chain) was sequenced in a study of shared T cell receptors in the human thymus (dated by TCRdb to the early 2020s). At the level of the whole study: The study examined how the human thymus generates shared, self-reactive T-cell receptor alpha chains.

The CDR3 holds 17 amino acids from the cysteine to the phenylalanine. Just the 51-base CDR3 DNA is kept, in frame starting at base 1. Trimming leaves V shorter by 2 bases and J shorter by 3 bases, with the junction holding 13 bases beyond the gene matches. Based on the germline V gene, the CDR1 and CDR2 sequences are WSHSY and SAAADI. Comment on this clone: Its antigen is unknown. Within one base of it there is no much larger clone, and no base qualities were kept.

The method was the immunoSEQ multiplex PCR assay. TCRdb's version of the immuneACCESS table is confined to in-frame rearrangements and falls short of the full clone set. An unresolved V gene accounts for under half of the shortfall where checked; the remainder is of unknown origin. Recorded for this sample are fewer than 700,000 clones; roughly 90% of them occurred a single time. The ten largest clones represent about 0.01% of the sample. These sequences were also reported in another study, on human thymus T cells. As described in the second report: Donors were immunologically healthy infants undergoing open corrective cardiac surgery for congenital heart defects in Finland. Thymus tissue was collected as surgical resects that were removed during corrective cardiac surgery. Usage of V and J gene segments appeared to be biased in both the thymic and the peripheral blood repertoires. Highly overlapping thymic TCR repertoires among unrelated individuals were reported in the related research. The study characterized TCR alpha and beta repertoires from fewer than 10 infant thymus samples and a few related peripheral blood samples. The infant donors were roughly 7 to 244 days old, and the cohort included five or six males and a couple of females. Thymocytes were released mechanically from tissue and stored at -70 °C as pellets of roughly 8.5-32 million cells. A QIAsymphony instrument was used to extract genomic DNA from the frozen cell pellets. The immunoSEQ multiplex PCR assay was used to amplify the TCRB and TCRAD loci from a standardized quantity of quality-controlled genomic DNA. The amplicons covered the V(D)J region and were long enough to include the CDR3 and to identify the V and J genes. Amplicon sequencing was performed on an Illumina platform through the commercial immunoSEQ service. Primer bias and sequencing errors were corrected using previously described methods, and TCRAD and TCRB definitions followed the IMGT database. Repertoires were analysed with immunoSEQ Analyzer 3.0 and VDJTools, covering basic statistics, V/J segment usage, diversity estimates, rarefaction and pairwise overlap. Chao1, ChaoE, Efron-Thisted, Shannon and inverse Simpson indices were used to estimate diversity, which was also estimated on datasets down-sampled to the smallest sample. Repertoire overlap was determined by strict matching of CDR3 nucleotide sequence, V gene and J gene, and Jaccard-based multidimensional scaling clustering was applied. On average, approximately 800,000 unique TCRB clonotypes were obtained from thymus samples, compared with 70,000 to 100,000 from blood samples.

The V gene is TRBV10-2 and the J gene is TRBJ2-7, and 7 junction bases match TRBD2. The clonotype originates from a boy in the first two years of life with a congenital heart defect. Donor details come from another sample of the same person, matched by shared clones. Sequencing used thymocytes. The CDR3 sequence is CASSEPRLAATNYEQYF. In nucleotide form, the sequence is TGCGCCAGCAGTGAGCCTCGACTAGCAGCAACTAACTACGAGCAGTACTTC.